These 21 T cell receptor beta chains originate from one sample sequenced in a study of T-cell reconstitution after alpha-beta-depleted transplantation in children. Unique molecular identifiers were used in preparing the TCRbeta library. TCRdb used MiXCR to reprocess the PCR reads, holding one entry per CDR3 protein. The sample includes some 190,000 distinct CDR3 sequences, more than 9.5% of them seen just once. Material: PBMCs, obtained before TCRalphabeta/CD19-depleted stem cell transplant. Source of these receptors: a boy aged 2 to 9 with acute myeloid leukemia, due to receive a stem cell transplant.

This clonotype was seen many times. The J gene is TRBJ2-3, the V gene TRBV12-3 or TRBV12-4, with 9 bases identical to TRBD2. After removal of 2 bases from V and 0 bases from J, the junction contained 12 bases not matched to a gene. This CDR3 contains 19 residues. CDR3 residues: CASSLSPRLAGTSTDTQYF. For the CDR3, the DNA is TGTGCCAGCAGTTTAAGTCCGCGGCTAGCGGGAACTAGCACAGATACGCAGTATTTT.

In its sample, this clonotype was seen many times. The chain recombines TRBV5-8 with TRBJ2-3, with D perhaps being TRBD1 or TRBD2 (5 bases each). CDR1 SGHTS and CDR2 YDEGEE come from the germline V gene. This CDR3 is built from 15 residues. V was pared by 4 bases and J by 3 bases, with 15 bases between. CDR3 sequence reads: CASSLRQGATDTQYF. The CDR3 DNA is TGTGCCAGCAGCCTTCGGCAGGGAGCAACAGATACGCAGTATTTT.

This clonotype occurred many times. This chain connects TRBV5-6 to TRBJ1-2; D may be TRBD1 (6 bases). V was clipped by 0 bases and J by 0 bases, with 9 bases between them. From germline, CDR1 is SGHDT and CDR2 YYEEEE. This CDR3 has 15 amino acids. The CDR3 DNA follows: TGTGCCAGCAGCTTGGGGACAGTAACTAACTATGGCTACACCTTC. This translates into CASSLGTVTNYGYTF.

This clonotype was counted between two and nine times. The chain couples TRBV19 to TRBJ1-5; the match to TRBD1 covers 8 bases. CDR1 and CDR2 (germline): LNHDA, SQIVND (reference sequence). CDR3 length: 12 residues. The J segment lost 2 bases and the V segment lost 11 bases, leaving 2 bases of the junction unmatched. CDR3 sequence reads: CAATGGNQPQHF. CDR3 DNA: TGTGCCGCGACAGGGGGCAATCAGCCCCAGCATTTT. Combining the CDR3 with reference TRBV19 and TRBJ1-5 gives the whole variable domain DGGITQSPKYLFRKEGQNVTLSCEQNLNHDAMYWYRQDPGQGLRLIYYSQIVNDFQKGDIAEGYSVSREKKESFPLTVTSAQKNPTAFYLCAATGGNQPQHFGDGTRLSIL.

This chain links TRBV6-2 or TRBV6-3 with TRBJ1-2; D perhaps matches TRBD1 (5 bases). CDR3 size: 15 residues. CDR1 and CDR2 (germline): MNHEY, SVGEGT. V was shortened by 5 bases and J by 4 bases, with 17 bases between the two germline ends. The CDR3 nucleotides are TGTGCCAGCAGTATGATACAGGATGTCGGCTATGGCTACACCTTC. Translation: CASSMIQDVGYGYTF.

The gene calls are TRBV4-1 and TRBJ2-1, with 7 bases matching TRBD2. The CDR3 contains 17 residues. Germline V gene data show CDR1 as MGHRA and CDR2 as YSYEKL. With 0 bases clipped from V and 6 bases from J, the junction kept 11 bases outside the gene matches. CDR3 bases: TGCGCCAGCAGCCAAGATTCATATAGCGGGCTTATCAATGAGCAGTTCTTC. Translated: CASSQDSYSGLINEQFF.

With respect to this clonotype: Just one base apart from a much larger clone, this may be a read error. The chain links TRBV3-1 to TRBJ2-7, with TRBD2 matching over 9 bases. Germline V gene lookup returns CDR1 LGHDT and CDR2 YNNKEL (reference sequence). The CDR3 is 14 amino acids. The CDR3 nucleotides read TGTGCCAGCAGCCCGGGACTAGCATCATTCGAGCCGTACTTC. Protein sequence: CASSPGLASFEPYF.

This clonotype has only a few counts. V usage is TRBV19 and J usage is TRBJ1-4; D is undetermined. The V gene's germline CDR1 is LNHDA and CDR2 SQIVND (reference sequence). V was trimmed by 1 base and J by 8 bases, leaving 11 bases between them. This CDR3 spans 14 amino acids. CDR3 sequence reads: CASSIGARLEKLFF. In DNA form, the CDR3 reads TGTGCCAGTAGTATAGGGGCCCGCTTGGAAAAACTGTTTTTT.

This clonotype has ten or more counts. At one end, the junction sequence differs from germline, possibly due to a read error. V usage is TRBV7-6 and J usage is TRBJ1-4, with D possibly being TRBD1 (5 bases). The CDR3 runs to 14 residues. CDR1 SGHVS and CDR2 FNYEAQ come from the germline V gene. The CDR3 here is CAISRDSTNEKLFF. In nucleotides, the CDR3 is TGTGCCATCAGCCGGGACTCAACTAATGAAAAACTGTTTTTT.

In its sample, this clonotype was seen many times. This chain links TRBV29-1 with TRBJ1-4; D gene ambiguous. Germline CDR1 and CDR2: SQVTM and ANQGSEA. Trimming stripped 4 bases from V and 7 bases from J, with 19 bases between. CDR3 length equals 15 residues. CDR3 loop: CSVGFEATLGEKLFF. CDR3 in DNA: TGCAGCGTTGGGTTCGAGGCCACCTTAGGTGAAAAACTGTTTTTT. The full variable domain, rest sourced from reference TRBV29-1 and TRBJ1-4, is SAVISQKPSRDICQRGTSLTIQCQVDSQVTMMFWYRQQPGQSLTLIATANQGSEATYESGFVIDKFPISRPNLTFSTLTVSNMSPEDSSIYLCSVGFEATLGEKLFFGSGTQLSVL.

This clonotype showed up many times. The chain uses TRBV4-1 and TRBJ2-7, with 13 bases matching TRBD2. This CDR3 is 16 amino acids long. V lost 0 bases to trimming and J lost 4 bases; unmatched junction nucleotides: 3. The germline CDR1 and CDR2 sequences are MGHRA and YSYEKL. CDR3 protein: CASSQEALAGGYEQYF. CDR3 sequence (DNA): TGCGCCAGCAGCCAAGAAGCACTAGCGGGAGGGTACGAGCAGTACTTC.

This clonotype occurred many times. The chain is built from TRBV30 and TRBJ2-1; no clear D. V lost 4 bases and J lost 0, with 10 bases in between. This CDR3 region has 14 residues. Germline V gene sequence: CDR1 GTSNPN, CDR2 SVGIG (reference sequence). CDR3 in amino acids: CAWTAYTSYNEQFF. CDR3 bases: TGTGCCTGGACCGCGTATACCTCCTACAATGAGCAGTTCTTC.

This clonotype was counted a few times. The chain combines TRBV19 with TRBJ2-1; TRBD1 matches at 9 bases. Germline trimming cut 3 bases from V and 4 bases from J; bases unmatched to any gene: 4. The CDR3 runs 15 residues. The germline V gene encodes CDR1 LNHDA and CDR2 SQIVND (reference sequence). CDR3 in DNA: TGTGCCAGTAGTATGGGGGACAGGGTTTACAATGAGCAGTTCTTC. It translates to CASSMGDRVYNEQFF.

V is TRBV18 and J is TRBJ1-5; tentative D call: TRBD1 (6 bases). The V gene's germline CDR1 is KGHSH and CDR2 LQKENI. V was pared by 5 bases and J by 11 bases, with 16 bases between. This CDR3 spans 13 amino acids. CDR3 region: CASSLAPRGAQHF. As DNA, the CDR3 is TGTGCCAGCTCATTGGCGCCAAGGGGGGCCCAGCATTTT. Filled out from reference TRBV18 and TRBJ1-5, the complete variable domain reads NAGVMQNPRHLVRRRGQEARLRCSPMKGHSHVYWYRQLPEEGLKFMVYLQKENIIDESGMPKERFSAEFPKEGPSILRIQQVVRGDSAAYFCASSLAPRGAQHFGDGTRLSIL.

Worth noting for this clonotype: Without the conserved terminal phenylalanine or tryptophan, this CDR3 likely stems from a read error. This chain joins TRBV20-1 and TRBJ1-3, with D maybe TRBD1 (6 bases). The CDR3 runs to 15 residues. Deletions cut 5 bases from V and 0 bases from J, with 14 bases between. Looked up from germline, CDR1 is DFQATT and CDR2 is SNEGSKA (reference sequence). CDR3 in amino acids: CSAFIGGSSGNTIYL. The CDR3 DNA is TGCAGTGCTTTTATAGGGGGTAGCTCTGGAAACACCATATATTTG.

This clonotype was picked up many times. The V call is TRBV24-1, the J call TRBJ2-1; no reliable D call. CDR3 length: 14 residues. Per the germline V gene, CDR1 is KGHDR and CDR2 is SFDVKD. Trimming stripped 4 bases from V and 12 bases from J, with 18 bases between. The CDR3 DNA reads TGTGCCACCAGTGACTTTACCACTGGGTTGGGGCAGTTCTTC. Translated: CATSDFTTGLGQFF.

This clonotype was found many times. The V call is TRBV4-1, the J call TRBJ1-5; D might be TRBD1 (6 bases). Germline assignment: CDR1 MGHRA and CDR2 YSYEKL. This CDR3 region has 15 residues. V was cut by 3 bases and J by 6 bases, with 15 bases left in between. DNA of the CDR3: TGCGCCAGCAGCCAGGTAACACAGGGAACTCAGCCCCAGCATTTT. Residues: CASSQVTQGTQPQHF.

This clonotype was seen ten or more times. This chain connects TRBV28 to TRBJ2-3; 8 bases fit TRBD2. Losses at the gene ends were 6 bases for V and 2 bases for J; bases not matched to a gene: 7. Germline lookup yields CDR1 MDHEN and CDR2 SYDVKM. The CDR3 consists of 15 residues. Here the CDR3 reads CASSPPSGLTDTQYF. The CDR3 DNA reads TGTGCCAGCAGCCCACCTAGCGGGCTCACAGATACGCAGTATTTT.

This clonotype appeared many times. The chain links TRBV29-1 to TRBJ1-2; D possibly corresponds to TRBD1 (5 bases). Trimming left V 4 bases short and J 0 bases short, with 9 bases between. This CDR3 has 13 amino acids. Germline V gene sequence: CDR1 SQVTM, CDR2 ANQGSEA. This CDR3 is CSVAGGANYGYTF. CDR3 in DNA: TGCAGCGTTGCCGGGGGAGCTAACTATGGCTACACCTTC.

In this sample, this clonotype turned up many times. The chain carries TRBV7-2 and TRBJ2-1; TRBD2 agrees at 9 bases. Germline V gene lookup returns CDR1 SGHTA and CDR2 FQGNSA. The CDR3 has 17 residues. After removal of 3 bases from V and 0 bases from J, the junction contained 6 bases not matched to a gene. For the CDR3, the DNA is TGTGCCAGCAGCTTTGCGGGAGGGCCGAGCTCCTACAATGAGCAGTTCTTC. This sequence encodes CASSFAGGPSSYNEQFF.

This clonotype was recorded at least ten times. The rearrangement uses TRBV6-1 and TRBJ2-2; possibly TRBD2 for D (6 bases). Germline assignment: CDR1 MNHNS and CDR2 SASEGT. CDR3 size: 13 residues. Between the trimmed V and J ends, which lost 6 bases and 4 bases, there was a span of 9 bases. The CDR3 DNA reads as TGTGCCAGCAGCGGGAGAATCACCGGGGAGCTGTTTTTT. Its translation is CASSGRITGELFF.